This paragraph covers one T cell receptor (beta chain) sequence. The data are from a study of CD8+CD57+ T cells in acquired aplastic anemia. Patients who underwent sequencing had shown CD8+CD57+ cell expansion by flow cytometry. Blood samples were obtained from patients who had received no prior therapy. Genomic DNA, serving as template, underwent TCR beta VDJ and CDR3 profiling. Via MiXCR, TCRdb re-called the reads, giving one row per CDR3 protein. The sample has roughly 190,000 distinct CDR3 sequences; more than 45% are singletons. Germline trimming cut 3 bases from V and 5 bases from J; bases unmatched to any gene: 5. CDR3 length equals 14 residues. The germline gives CDR1 SNHLY, CDR2 FYNNEI.

The chain links TRBV2 to TRBJ2-3; 7 nucleotides line up with TRBD2. This TCR was sampled from a human donor with aplastic anemia. Sequenced sample: sorted CD4+, CD8+, or CD8+CD57+ T cells (not recorded which) from PBMCs. This chain's CDR3 is CASSDPAGEDTQYF. CDR3 nucleotides: TGTGCCAGCAGTGATCCGGCGGGAGAAGATACGCAGTATTTT.